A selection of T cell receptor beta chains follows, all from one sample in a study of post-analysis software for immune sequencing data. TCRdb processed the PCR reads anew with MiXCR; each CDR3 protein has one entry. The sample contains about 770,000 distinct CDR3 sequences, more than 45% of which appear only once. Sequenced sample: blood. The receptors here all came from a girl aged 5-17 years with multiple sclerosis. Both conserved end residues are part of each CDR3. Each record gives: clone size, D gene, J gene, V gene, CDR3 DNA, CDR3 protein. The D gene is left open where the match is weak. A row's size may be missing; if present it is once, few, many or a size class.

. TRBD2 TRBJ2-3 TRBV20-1 TGCAGTGCCCCGACTAGCGGCGGCACAGATACGCAGTATTTT CSAPTSGGTDTQYF
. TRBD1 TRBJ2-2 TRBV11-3 TGTGCCAGCAGCTTAACGCAGGGGGCCGGGGAGCTGTTTTTT CASSLTQGAGELFF
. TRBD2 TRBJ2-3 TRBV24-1 TGTGCCACCAGTGATCGAAAAAGCGGGGACACAGATACGCAGTATTTT CATSDRKSGDTDTQYF
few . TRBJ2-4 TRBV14 TGTGCCAGCAGCCAAGATAGTCAGGGGACGATGTACTTC CASSQDSQGTMYF
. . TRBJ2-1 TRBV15 TGTGCCACCAGCAGAGGTGGTAGCGGCTACAATGAGCAGTTCTTC CATSRGGSGYNEQFF
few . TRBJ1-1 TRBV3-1 TGTGCCAGCAGCCAGACGGACAGCACTGAAGCTTTCTTT CASSQTDSTEAFF
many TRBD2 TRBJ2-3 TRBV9 TGTGCCAGCAGCGCAGGCGGGAGCGCAGATACGCAGTATTTT CASSAGGSADTQYF
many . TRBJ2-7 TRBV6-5 TGTGCCAGCAGTCCCCTGACTAGTCCCTACGAGCAGTACTTC CASSPLTSPYEQYF
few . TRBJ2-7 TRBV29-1 TGCAGCGTTGGAGGGACTGGGCTCTACGAGCAGTACTTC CSVGGTGLYEQYF
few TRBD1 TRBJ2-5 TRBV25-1 TGTGCCAGCAGAGAATCGGGACAGGTGCGGGACCAGTACTTC CASRESGQVRDQYF
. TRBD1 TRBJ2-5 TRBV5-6 TGTGCCAGCAGCTTGGGACTTATTCCCCGGGACAGACAAGAGACCCAGTACTTC CASSLGLIPRDRQETQYF
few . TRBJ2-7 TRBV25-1 TGTGCCAGCAGTGGGCGGGGCACCTACGAGCAGTACTTC CASSGRGTYEQYF
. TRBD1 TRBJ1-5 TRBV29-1 TGCAGCGTTGGGGGGACAGGGAGTCAGCCCCAGCATTTT CSVGGTGSQPQHF
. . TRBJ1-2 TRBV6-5 TGTGCCAGCTACAGCAGGGGTTTCTATGGCTACACCTTC CASYSRGFYGYTF
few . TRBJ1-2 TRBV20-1 TGCAGTGCTAGTGCACAGCTAGACAGCTACACCTTC CSASAQLDSYTF
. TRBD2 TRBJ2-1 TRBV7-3 TGTGCCAGCCCCACCGGGACTAGCGTAGACAATGAGCAGTTCTTC CASPTGTSVDNEQFF
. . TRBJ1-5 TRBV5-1 TGCGCCAGCAGCTTGGACGGGGATGAGGATCAGCCCCAGCATTTT CASSLDGDEDQPQHF
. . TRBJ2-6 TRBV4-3 TGCGCCGGACCCTGGCCTAGCATGAAATCTGGGGCCAACGTCCTGACTTTC CAGPWPSMKSGANVLTF
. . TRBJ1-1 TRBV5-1 TGCGCTAGCAGCCCACTGGGCATTGAAGCTTTCTTT CASSPLGIEAFF
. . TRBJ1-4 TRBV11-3 TGTGCCAGCAGCTTGGGAAAGGAAAAACTGTTTTTT CASSLGKEKLFF
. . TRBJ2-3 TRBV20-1 TGCAGTGCTGGGAACGAGGCAGATACGCAGTATTTT CSAGNEADTQYF
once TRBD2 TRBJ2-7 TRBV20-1 TGCAGTGCTAGGGGAGGGACGGATGCCTACGAGCAGTACTTC CSARGGTDAYEQYF
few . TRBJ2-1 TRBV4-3 TGCGCCAGCAGCCAATTAGGGGACGGAGGGAATGAGCAGTTCTTC CASSQLGDGGNEQFF
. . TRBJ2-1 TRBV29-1 TGCAGCGTTGAAAAAGGGACGGGGAGCTCCTACAATGAGCAGTTCTTC CSVEKGTGSSYNEQFF
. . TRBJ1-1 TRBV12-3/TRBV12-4 TGTGCCAGCAGGCAGGCCAGGGGCACTGAAGCTTTCTTT CASRQARGTEAFF
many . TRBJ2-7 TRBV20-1 TGCAGTGCTAGAGATAGTTCCCTAGCGTCTTACTACGAGCAGTACTTC CSARDSSLASYYEQYF
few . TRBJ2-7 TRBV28 TGTGCCAGCAGTTTCTGGGAGTACGAGCAGTACTTC CASSFWEYEQYF
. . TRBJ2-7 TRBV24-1 TGTGCCACCAGTTCCGGAGCCTACGAGCAGTACTTC CATSSGAYEQYF
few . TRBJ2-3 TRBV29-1 TGCAGCGTCCCAGGACGGGGGTCCACAGATACGCAGTATTTT CSVPGRGSTDTQYF
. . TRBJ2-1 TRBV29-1 TGCAGCGTTGTGGGGCGAAAGGGAAGCAATGAGCAGTTCTTC CSVVGRKGSNEQFF
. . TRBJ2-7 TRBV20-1 TGCAGTGCTAGAGATTTTAACTACGAGCAGTACTTC CSARDFNYEQYF
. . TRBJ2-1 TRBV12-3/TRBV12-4 TGTGCCAGCAGTTTGAGTGACGAGCAGTTCTTC CASSLSDEQFF